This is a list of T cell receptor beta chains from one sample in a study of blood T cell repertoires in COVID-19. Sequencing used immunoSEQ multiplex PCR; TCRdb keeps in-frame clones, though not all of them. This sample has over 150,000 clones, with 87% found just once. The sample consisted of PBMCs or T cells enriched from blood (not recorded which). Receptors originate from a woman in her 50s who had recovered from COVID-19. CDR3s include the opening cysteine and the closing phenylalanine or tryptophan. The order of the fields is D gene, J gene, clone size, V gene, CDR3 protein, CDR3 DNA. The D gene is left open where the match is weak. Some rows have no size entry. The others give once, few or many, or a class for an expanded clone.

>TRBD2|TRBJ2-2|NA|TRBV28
CASSPSSGGTGELFF
TGTGCCAGCAGTCCCTCTAGCGGGGGAACCGGGGAGCTGTTTTTT
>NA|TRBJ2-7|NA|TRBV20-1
CSARDLYEQYF
TGCAGTGCTAGAGATCTGTATGAGCAGTACTTC
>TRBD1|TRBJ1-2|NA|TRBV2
CASSGDRVGGYTF
TGTGCCAGCAGTGGGGACAGGGTTGGTGGCTACACCTTC
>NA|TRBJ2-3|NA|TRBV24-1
CATSDPGTPTQYF
TGTGCCACCAGTGACCCCGGGACTCCTACGCAGTATTTT
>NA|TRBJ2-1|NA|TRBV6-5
CASREGVRQFF
TGTGCCAGCAGAGAGGGCGTTAGGCAGTTCTTC
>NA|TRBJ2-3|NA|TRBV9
CASTPDVRAGTQYF
TGTGCCAGCACCCCGGACGTAAGGGCGGGTACGCAGTATTTT
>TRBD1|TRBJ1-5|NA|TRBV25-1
CASSDSGGIQPQHF
TGTGCCAGCAGTGATTCAGGGGGGATTCAGCCCCAGCATTTT
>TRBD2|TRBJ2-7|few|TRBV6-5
CASRVTSGNSYEQYF
TGTGCCAGCAGGGTTACTAGCGGGAACTCCTACGAGCAGTACTTC
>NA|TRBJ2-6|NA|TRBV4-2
CASSQELLTGTGANVLTF
TGTGCCAGCAGCCAAGAACTCCTAACCGGGACTGGGGCCAACGTCCTGACTTTC
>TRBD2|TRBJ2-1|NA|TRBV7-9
CASSLASGTYNEQFF
TGTGCCAGCAGCTTGGCTAGCGGTACCTACAATGAGCAGTTCTTC
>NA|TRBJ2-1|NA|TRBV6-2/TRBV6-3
CASSGQGKDYNEQFF
TGTGCCAGCAGTGGCCAGGGTAAGGACTACAATGAGCAGTTCTTC